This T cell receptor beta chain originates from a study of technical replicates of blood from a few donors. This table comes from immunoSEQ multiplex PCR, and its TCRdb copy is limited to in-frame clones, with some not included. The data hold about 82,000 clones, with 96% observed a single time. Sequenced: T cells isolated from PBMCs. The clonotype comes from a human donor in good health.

CDR3 residues: CASSWTSTYEQYF. The CDR3 DNA follows: TGTGCCAGTAGCTGGACTAGCACGTACGAGCAGTACTTC. V and J are TRBV19 and TRBJ2-7; 8 bases map to TRBD2. The V and J ends lost 6 bases and 4 bases, in that order; junction bases with no gene match: 5. CDR3 length: 13 amino acids. From germline, CDR1 is LNHDA and CDR2 SQIVND (reference sequence).